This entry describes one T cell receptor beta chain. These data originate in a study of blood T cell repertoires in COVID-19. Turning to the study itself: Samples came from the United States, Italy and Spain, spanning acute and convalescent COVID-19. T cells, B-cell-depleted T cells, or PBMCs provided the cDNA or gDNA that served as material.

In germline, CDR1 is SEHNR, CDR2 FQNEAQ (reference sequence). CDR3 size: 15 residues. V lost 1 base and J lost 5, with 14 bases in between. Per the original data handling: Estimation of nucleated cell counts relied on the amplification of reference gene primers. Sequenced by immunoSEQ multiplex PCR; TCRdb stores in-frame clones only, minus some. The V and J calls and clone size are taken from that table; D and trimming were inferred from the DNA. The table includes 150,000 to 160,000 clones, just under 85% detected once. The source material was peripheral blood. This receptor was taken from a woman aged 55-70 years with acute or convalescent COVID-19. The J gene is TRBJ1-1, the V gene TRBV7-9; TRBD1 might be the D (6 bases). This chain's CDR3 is CASSLVGGLQTEAFF. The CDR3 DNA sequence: TGTGCCAGCAGCTTAGTCGGGGGGCTACAAACTGAAGCTTTCTTT. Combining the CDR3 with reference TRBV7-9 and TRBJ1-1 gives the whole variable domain DTGVSQNPRHKITKRGQNVTFRCDPISEHNRLYWYRQTLGQGPEFLTYFQNEAQLEKSRLLSDRFSAERPKGSFSTLEIQRTEQGDSAMYLCASSLVGGLQTEAFFGQGTRLTVV.